This T cell receptor beta chain was profiled in a study of blood T cells in healthy people across ages (dated by TCRdb to the mid-2010s). Regarding the study in general: In model experiments, roughly one uniquely barcoded TCR beta cDNA molecule per two T cells was captured by template switching. The study analyzed two additional independent replicas of 1 million unique cDNA reads from the same blood draw for two donors, one aged 18 to 30 and one aged 80 or older. To avoid experimental bias, donors of different ages were spread randomly across the sequencing lanes. Using deep sequencing normalized with unique cDNA molecular identifiers, the study measured how TCR beta repertoire diversity changes with age. Four age groups were formed from the donors: young (average about 16 years), middle-aged (around 39), aged (around 62) and long-lived (around 80). The paper's findings and limits, for the study overall: Estimates of total diversity based on one million sequenced T cells were regarded as lower bounds and as underestimates. Observed TCR beta diversity correlated strongly with the percentage of naive T cells measured by flow cytometry. Because the CMV infection status of the donors was unknown, age-related changes in expanded clonotypes may potentially have been confounded. Because profiling used bulk unsorted PBMCs, naive and antigen-experienced compartments could not be compared conclusively. Observed TCR beta diversity per million T cells fell roughly linearly with age, and a significant reduction was already apparent by age around 40. Compared with the aged group, the long-lived group had more naive CD4+ T cells, fewer expanded clones and increased TCR diversity, suggesting age selection.

On this clonotype: Its target antigen remains unknown. Base-call qualities are not available, and no considerably larger clone is one nucleotide away.

According to the germline V gene, CDR1 reads SGHTA and CDR2 reads FQGNSA. The CDR3 starts with the cysteine, ends with the phenylalanine, and has 11 residues. The retained sequence is limited to the CDR3, 33 bases, with the frame set at the first base. V loses 9 bases of germline sequence and J loses 2 bases, and the interval between the two ends is 7 bases. The roughly 39 donors, aged about 6 to 95 years, were systemically healthy Caucasian individuals from Russia. Each donor gave 8.5 to 10 milliliters of peripheral blood, collected into EDTA-treated Vacutainer tubes. Ficoll-Paque density-gradient centrifugation was used to isolate PBMCs, with at least 6 million per sample. Trizol reagent was used to extract total RNA from the PBMCs, yielding at least 5 micrograms per sample. The percentages of naive CD45RAhigh/CD27high T cells were determined by flow cytometry on a PBMC aliquot from every donor.

Receptors were amplified or captured by 5' RACE. The instrument given in TCRdb is Illumina HiSeq 2500. The second PCR ran for roughly 7 to 11 cycles and used a J-beta primer mix along with a sample-barcoded 5' primer. A template-switch 5' adaptor carrying 12 random nucleotides introduced a unique molecular identifier onto each TCR beta cDNA molecule. Each sample yielded at least 3 million CDR3-containing paired-end reads. First-strand cDNA was synthesized from all RNA with the Mint cDNA synthesis kit, primed by a TRBC-specific oligonucleotide. Following uracil-DNA glycosylase treatment, all cDNA underwent a first 18-cycle PCR with the universal primers M1SS and BC2_uni_R. The original methods were these. For normalization, 1 million high-quality reads, each with a distinct molecular identifier, were randomly selected from each sample. Instead of being binned into consensus sequences, reads that shared molecular identifiers were thrown out. CDR3 identification, clonotype clustering and error correction used MiTCR with a Q25 quality threshold and the strictest error-elimination algorithm. A nonparametric unseen species model with Euler transformation was used to estimate lower-bound total TCR beta diversity. The public sequencing data were trimmed at Q25 with fastp and processed into clonotypes with MiXCR by TCRdb, which kept only in-frame beta chains. Identical CDR3 proteins give one entry, which carries the most common genes and DNA. The V and J calls, along with clone size, are taken from TCRdb and not from the paper's own processing. For this sample the table gives about 580,000 distinct CDR3 sequences, of which roughly 48% were detected only once. Approximately 23% of the sample lies in the top ten.

Material: blood. This sequence originates from an elderly man in good health. The sequence is built from TRBV7-2 and TRBJ2-5, with no D gene named confidently. The DNA sequence is TGTGCCAGTAGGGAACAAGAGACCCAGTACTTC. This sequence encodes CASREQETQYF.